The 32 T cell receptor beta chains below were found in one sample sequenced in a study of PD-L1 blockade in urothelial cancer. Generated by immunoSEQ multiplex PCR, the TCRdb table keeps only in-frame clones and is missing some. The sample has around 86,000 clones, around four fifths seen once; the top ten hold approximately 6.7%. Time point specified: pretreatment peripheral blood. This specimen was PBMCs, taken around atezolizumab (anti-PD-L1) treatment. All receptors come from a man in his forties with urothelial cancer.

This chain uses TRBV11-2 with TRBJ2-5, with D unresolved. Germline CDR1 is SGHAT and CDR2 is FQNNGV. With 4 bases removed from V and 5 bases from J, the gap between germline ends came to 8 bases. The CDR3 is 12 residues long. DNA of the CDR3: TGTGCCAGCAGCTACAGTCGGGAGACCCAGTACTTC. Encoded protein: CASSYSRETQYF.

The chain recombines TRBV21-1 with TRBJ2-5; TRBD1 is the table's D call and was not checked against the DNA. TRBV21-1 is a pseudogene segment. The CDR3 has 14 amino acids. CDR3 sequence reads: CASSCRDRAKTQYF. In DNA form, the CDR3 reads TGTGCCAGCAGCTGCCGGGACAGGGCGAAGACCCAGTACTTC.

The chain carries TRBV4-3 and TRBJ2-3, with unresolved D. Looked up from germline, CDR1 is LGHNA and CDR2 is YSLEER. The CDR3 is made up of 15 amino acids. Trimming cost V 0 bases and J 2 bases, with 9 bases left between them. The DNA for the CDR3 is TGCGCCAGCAGCCAAGATCTGGCTTACACAGATACGCAGTATTTT. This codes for CASSQDLAYTDTQYF.

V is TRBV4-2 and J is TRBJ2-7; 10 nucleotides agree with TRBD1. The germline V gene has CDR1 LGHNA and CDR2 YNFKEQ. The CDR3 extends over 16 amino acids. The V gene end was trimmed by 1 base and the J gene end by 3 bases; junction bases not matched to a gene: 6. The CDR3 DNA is TGTGCCAGCAGCCAAGCTGGACAGGGGGGAAGCTACGAGCAGTACTTC. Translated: CASSQAGQGGSYEQYF.

The CDR3 nucleotides read TGTGCCAGCAGCCAAGAAAAAGCGGGGCCGAACACCGGGGAGCTGTTTTTT. Translating it yields CASSQEKAGPNTGELFF. The chain links TRBV14 to TRBJ2-2; 7 nucleotides match TRBD2. In germline, CDR1 is SGHDN, CDR2 FVKESK. This CDR3 region has 17 residues. V was clipped by 0 bases and J by 0 bases; unmatched bases: 4. The complete variable domain, with remaining parts taken from reference TRBV14 and TRBJ2-2, reads EAGVTQFPSHSVIEKGQTVTLRCDPISGHDNLYWYRRVMGKEIKFLLHFVKESKQDESGMPNNRFLAERTGGTYSTLKVQPAELEDSGVYFCASSQEKAGPNTGELFFGEGSRLTVL.

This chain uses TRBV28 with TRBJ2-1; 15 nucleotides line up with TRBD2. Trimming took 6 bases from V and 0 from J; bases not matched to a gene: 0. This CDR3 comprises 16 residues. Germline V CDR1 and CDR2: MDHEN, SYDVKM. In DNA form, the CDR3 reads TGTGCCAGCAGGGGACTAGCGGGAGGCTCCTACAATGAGCAGTTCTTC. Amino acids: CASRGLAGGSYNEQFF.

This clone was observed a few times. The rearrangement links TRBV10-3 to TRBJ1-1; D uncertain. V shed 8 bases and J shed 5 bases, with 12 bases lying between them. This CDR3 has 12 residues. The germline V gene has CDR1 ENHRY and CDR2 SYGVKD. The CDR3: CAISREETEAFF. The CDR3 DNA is TGTGCCATCTCCCGAGAGGAAACTGAAGCTTTCTTT.

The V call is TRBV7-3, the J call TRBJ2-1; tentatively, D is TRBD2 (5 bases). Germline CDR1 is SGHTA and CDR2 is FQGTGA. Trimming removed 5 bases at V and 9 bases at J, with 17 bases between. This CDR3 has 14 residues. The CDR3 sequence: CASSVEWAGGEQFF. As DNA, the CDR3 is TGTGCCAGCAGCGTCGAGTGGGCCGGAGGTGAGCAGTTCTTC.

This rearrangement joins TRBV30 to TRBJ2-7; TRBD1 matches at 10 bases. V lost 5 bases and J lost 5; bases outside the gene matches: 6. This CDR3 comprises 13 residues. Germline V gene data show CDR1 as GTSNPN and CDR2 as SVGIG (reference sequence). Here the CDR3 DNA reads TGTGCCTGGGAGGGACAGGGGTCAGACGAGCAGTACTTC. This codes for CAWEGQGSDEQYF. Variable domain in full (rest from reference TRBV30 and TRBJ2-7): SQTIHQWPATLVQPVGSPLSLECTVEGTSNPNLYWYRQAAGRGLQLLFYSVGIGQISSEVPQNLSASRPQDRQFILSSKKLLLSDSGFYLCAWEGQGSDEQYFGPGTRLTVT.

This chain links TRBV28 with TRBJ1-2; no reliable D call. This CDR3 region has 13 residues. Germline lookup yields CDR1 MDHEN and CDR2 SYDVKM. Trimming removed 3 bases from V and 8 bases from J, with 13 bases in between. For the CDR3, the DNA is TGTGCCAGCAGTTTGGTGACACCTAACGGCTACACCTTC. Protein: CASSLVTPNGYTF.

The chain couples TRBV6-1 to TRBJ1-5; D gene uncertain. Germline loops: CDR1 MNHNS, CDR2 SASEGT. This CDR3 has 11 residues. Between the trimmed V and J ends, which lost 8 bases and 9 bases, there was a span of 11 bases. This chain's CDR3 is CASGTGRPQHF. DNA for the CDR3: TGTGCCAGCGGAACGGGGAGGCCCCAGCATTTT.

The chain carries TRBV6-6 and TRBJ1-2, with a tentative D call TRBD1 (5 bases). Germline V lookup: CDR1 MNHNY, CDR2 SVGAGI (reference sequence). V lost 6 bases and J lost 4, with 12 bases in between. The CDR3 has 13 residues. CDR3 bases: TGTGCCAGCAGCCCAGGGCAGCGCTATGGCTACACCTTC. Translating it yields CASSPGQRYGYTF.

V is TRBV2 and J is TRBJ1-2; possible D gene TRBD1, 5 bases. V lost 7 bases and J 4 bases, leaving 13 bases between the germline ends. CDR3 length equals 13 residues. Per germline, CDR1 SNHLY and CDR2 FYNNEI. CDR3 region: CASIWQGGYGYTF. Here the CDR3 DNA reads TGTGCCAGCATTTGGCAGGGAGGCTATGGCTACACCTTC.

Written as DNA, the CDR3 is TGTGCCAGCAGTTTAGACAGGAATGAAAAACTGTTTTTT. It yields the protein CASSLDRNEKLFF. V usage is TRBV27 and J usage is TRBJ1-4, with D perhaps TRBD1 (6 bases). The CDR3 totals 13 residues. Germline values: CDR1 MNHEY, CDR2 SMNVEV (reference sequence). V was shortened by 2 bases and J by 5 bases, with 6 bases between the two germline ends.

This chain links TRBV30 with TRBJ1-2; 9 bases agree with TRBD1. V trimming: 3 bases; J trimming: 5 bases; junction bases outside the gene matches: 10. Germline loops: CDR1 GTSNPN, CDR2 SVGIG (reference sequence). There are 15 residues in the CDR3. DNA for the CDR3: TGTGCCTGGAGCCTACGGGGGACAGGGAGTTATGGCTACACCTTC. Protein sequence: CAWSLRGTGSYGYTF.

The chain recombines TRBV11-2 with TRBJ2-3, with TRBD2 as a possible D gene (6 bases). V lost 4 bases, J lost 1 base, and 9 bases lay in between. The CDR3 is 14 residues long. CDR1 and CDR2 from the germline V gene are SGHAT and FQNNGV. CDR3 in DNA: TGTGCCAGCAGCTACCCGGGGGGCACAGATACGCAGTATTTT. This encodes CASSYPGGTDTQYF.

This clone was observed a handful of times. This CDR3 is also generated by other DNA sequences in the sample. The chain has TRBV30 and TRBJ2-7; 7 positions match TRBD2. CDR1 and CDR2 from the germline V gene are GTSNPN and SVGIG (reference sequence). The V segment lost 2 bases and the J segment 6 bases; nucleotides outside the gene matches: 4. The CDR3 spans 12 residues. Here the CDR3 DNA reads TGTGCCTGGAGTACGGGAGGCCGCGAGCAGTACTTC. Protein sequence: CAWSTGGREQYF.

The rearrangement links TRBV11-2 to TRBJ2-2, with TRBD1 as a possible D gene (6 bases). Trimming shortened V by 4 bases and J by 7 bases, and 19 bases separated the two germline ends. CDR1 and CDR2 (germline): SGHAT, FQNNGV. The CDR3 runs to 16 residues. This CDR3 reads CASSYSSQGLDGELFF. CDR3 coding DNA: TGTGCCAGCAGCTACTCTTCCCAGGGGCTGGACGGGGAGCTGTTTTTT.

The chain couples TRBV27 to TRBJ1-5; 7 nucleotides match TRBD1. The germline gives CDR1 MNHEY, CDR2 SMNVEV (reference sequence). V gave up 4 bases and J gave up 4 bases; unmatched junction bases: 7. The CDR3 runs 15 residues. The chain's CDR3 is CASSSRGRGNQPQHF. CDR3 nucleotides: TGTGCCAGCAGTTCGAGGGGGCGTGGGAATCAGCCCCAGCATTTT.

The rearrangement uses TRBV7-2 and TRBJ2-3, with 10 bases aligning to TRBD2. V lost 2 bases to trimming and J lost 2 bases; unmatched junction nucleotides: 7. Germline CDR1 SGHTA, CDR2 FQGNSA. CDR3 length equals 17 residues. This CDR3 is CASSLRLAGGNTDTQYF. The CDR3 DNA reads TGTGCCAGCAGCTTACGCTTAGCGGGGGGAAACACAGATACGCAGTATTTT.

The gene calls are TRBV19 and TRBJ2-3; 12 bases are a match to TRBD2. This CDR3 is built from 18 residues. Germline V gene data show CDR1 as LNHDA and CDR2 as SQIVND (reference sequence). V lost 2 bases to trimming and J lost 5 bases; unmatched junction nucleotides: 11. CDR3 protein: CASSIWASGRAGGDTQYF. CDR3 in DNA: TGTGCCAGTAGTATATGGGCTAGCGGGAGGGCCGGCGGAGATACGCAGTATTTT. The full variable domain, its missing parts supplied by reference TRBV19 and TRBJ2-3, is DGGITQSPKYLFRKEGQNVTLSCEQNLNHDAMYWYRQDPGQGLRLIYYSQIVNDFQKGDIAEGYSVSREKKESFPLTVTSAQKNPTAFYLCASSIWASGRAGGDTQYFGPGTRLTVL.

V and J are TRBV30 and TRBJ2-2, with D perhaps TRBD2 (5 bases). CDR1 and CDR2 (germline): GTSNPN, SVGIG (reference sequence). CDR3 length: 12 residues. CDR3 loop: CATPGSTGELFF. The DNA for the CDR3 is TGTGCAACACCGGGAAGCACCGGGGAGCTGTTTTTT.

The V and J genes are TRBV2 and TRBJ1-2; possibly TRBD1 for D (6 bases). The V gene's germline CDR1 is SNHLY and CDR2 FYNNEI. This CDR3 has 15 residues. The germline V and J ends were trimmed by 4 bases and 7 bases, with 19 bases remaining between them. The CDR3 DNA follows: TGTGCCAGCAGTGTCTCACAGGGAACGGTTCTTGGCTACACCTTC. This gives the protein CASSVSQGTVLGYTF.

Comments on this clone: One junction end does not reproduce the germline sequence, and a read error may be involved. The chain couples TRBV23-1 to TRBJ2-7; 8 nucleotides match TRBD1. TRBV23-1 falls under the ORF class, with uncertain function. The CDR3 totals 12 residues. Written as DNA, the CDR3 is TGCGCCAGCAGTCTGACAGGGGCCCCCGAGGACTTC. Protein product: CASSLTGAPEDF.

CDR3 residues: CASSQDLTSGSRNNEQFF. DNA for the CDR3: TGTGCCAGCAGCCAAGACCTAACTAGCGGGAGTAGAAACAATGAGCAGTTCTTC. The rearrangement links TRBV4-2 to TRBJ2-1; TRBD2 matches 11 bases. The trim removed 0 bases at V and 5 bases at J, leaving 9 bases unmatched. Per the germline V gene, CDR1 is LGHNA and CDR2 is YNFKEQ. The length of the CDR3 is 18 residues.

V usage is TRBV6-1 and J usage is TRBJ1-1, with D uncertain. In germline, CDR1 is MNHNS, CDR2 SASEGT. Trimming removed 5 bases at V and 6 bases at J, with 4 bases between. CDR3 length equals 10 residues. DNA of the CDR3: TGTGCCAGCAGTCGCGCTGAAGCTTTCTTT. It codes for CASSRAEAFF.

CDR3 sequence reads: CAWRAKRLNTEAFF. DNA of the CDR3: TGTGCCTGGAGAGCAAAGAGATTAAACACTGAAGCTTTCTTT. The chain couples TRBV30 to TRBJ1-1; D not resolved. The CDR3 has 14 amino acids. Germline loops: CDR1 GTSNPN, CDR2 SVGIG (reference sequence). The V end lost 3 bases, the J end lost 2 bases, and 13 bases lay between the germline ends.

The CDR3 loop reads CASSSTGSLYGYTF. Here the CDR3 DNA reads TGTGCCAGCAGTTCGACAGGGTCTTTGTATGGCTACACCTTC. V and J are TRBV6-5 and TRBJ1-2; 7 positions match TRBD1. V gave up 4 bases and J gave up 5 bases; unmatched junction bases: 7. Germline values: CDR1 MNHEY, CDR2 SVGAGI. The CDR3 runs 14 residues.

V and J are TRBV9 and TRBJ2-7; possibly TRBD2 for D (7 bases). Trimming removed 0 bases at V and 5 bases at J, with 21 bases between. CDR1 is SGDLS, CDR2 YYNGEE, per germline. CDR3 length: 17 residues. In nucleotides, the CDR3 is TGTGCCAGCAGCGTAGACCCGGGGGCGGGAGCCCTCAACGAGCAGTACTTC. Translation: CASSVDPGAGALNEQYF.

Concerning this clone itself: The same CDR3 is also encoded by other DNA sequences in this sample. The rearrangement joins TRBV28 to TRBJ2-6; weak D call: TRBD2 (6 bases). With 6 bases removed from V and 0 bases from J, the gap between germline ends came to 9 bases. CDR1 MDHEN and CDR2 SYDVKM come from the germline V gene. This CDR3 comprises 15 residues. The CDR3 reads CASRGGSSGANVLTF. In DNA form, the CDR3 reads TGTGCCAGCAGGGGGGGTAGCTCTGGGGCCAACGTCCTGACTTTC.

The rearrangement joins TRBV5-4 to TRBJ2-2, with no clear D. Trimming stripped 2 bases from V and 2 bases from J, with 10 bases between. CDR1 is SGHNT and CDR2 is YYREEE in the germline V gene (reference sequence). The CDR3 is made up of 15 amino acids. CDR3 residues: CASSFGTANTGELFF. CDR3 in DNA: TGTGCCAGCAGCTTTGGTACAGCTAACACCGGGGAGCTGTTTTTT.

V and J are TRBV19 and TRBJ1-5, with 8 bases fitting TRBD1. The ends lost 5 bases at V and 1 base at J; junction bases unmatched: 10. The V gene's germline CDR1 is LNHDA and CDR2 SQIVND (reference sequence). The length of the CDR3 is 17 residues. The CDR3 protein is CASSQGQGRLSNQPQHF. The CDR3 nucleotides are TGTGCCAGTAGTCAAGGACAGGGAAGGCTCAGCAATCAGCCCCAGCATTTT.